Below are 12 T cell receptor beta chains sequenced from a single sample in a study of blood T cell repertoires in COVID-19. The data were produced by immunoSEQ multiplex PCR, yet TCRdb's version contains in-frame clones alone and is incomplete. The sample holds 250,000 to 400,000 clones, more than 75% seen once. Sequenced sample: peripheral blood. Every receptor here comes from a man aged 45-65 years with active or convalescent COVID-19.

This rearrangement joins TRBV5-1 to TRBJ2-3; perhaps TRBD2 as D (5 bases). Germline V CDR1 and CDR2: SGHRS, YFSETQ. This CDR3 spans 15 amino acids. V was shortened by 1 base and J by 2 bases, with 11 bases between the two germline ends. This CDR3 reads CASSLSRGYTDTQYF. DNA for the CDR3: TGCGCCAGCAGCTTGTCCCGGGGTTACACAGATACGCAGTATTTT.

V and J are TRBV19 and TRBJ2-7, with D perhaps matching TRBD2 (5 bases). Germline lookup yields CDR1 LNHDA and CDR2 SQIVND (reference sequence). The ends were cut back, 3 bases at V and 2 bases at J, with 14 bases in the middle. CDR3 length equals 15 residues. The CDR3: CASSIAGQGPYEQYF. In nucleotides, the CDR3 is TGTGCCAGTAGTATCGCGGGTCAAGGACCCTACGAGCAGTACTTC.

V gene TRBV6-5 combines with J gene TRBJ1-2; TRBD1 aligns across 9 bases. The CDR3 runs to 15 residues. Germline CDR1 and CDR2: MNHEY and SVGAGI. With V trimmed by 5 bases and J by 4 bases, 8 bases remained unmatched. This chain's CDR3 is CASSPGTGLGYGYTF. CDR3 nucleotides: TGTGCCAGCAGTCCCGGGACAGGGCTTGGCTATGGCTACACCTTC.

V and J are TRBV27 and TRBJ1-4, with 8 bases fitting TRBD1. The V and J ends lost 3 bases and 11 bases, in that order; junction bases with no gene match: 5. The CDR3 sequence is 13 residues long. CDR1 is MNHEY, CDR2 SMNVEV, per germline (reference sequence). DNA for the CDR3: TGTGCCAGCAGTTTCGACAGGGGTGAGAAACTGTTTTTT. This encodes CASSFDRGEKLFF.

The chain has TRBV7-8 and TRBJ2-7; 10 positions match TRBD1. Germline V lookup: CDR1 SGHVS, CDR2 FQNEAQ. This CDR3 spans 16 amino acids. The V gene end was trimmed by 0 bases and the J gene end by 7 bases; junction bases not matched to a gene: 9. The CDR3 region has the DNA TGTGCCAGCAGCTTAGCTGGGACAGGGGCCCCCGGGGAGCAGTACTTC. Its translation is CASSLAGTGAPGEQYF. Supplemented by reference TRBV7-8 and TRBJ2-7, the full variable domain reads GAGVSQSPRYKVAKRGQDVALRCDPISGHVSLFWYQQALGQGPEFLTYFQNEAQLDKSGLPSDRFFAERPEGSVSTLKIQRTQQEDSAVYLCASSLAGTGAPGEQYFGPGTRLTVT.

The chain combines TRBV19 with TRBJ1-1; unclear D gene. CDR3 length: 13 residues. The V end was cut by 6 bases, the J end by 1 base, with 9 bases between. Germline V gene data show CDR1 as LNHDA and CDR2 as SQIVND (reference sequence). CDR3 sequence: CASRRAGNTEAFF. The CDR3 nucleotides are TGTGCCAGTAGACGGGCGGGGAACACTGAAGCTTTCTTT.

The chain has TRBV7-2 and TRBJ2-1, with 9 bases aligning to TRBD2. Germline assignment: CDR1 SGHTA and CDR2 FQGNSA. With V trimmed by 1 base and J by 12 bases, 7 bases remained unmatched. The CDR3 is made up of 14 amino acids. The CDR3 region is CASSLEGLASAQFF. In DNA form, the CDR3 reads TGTGCCAGCAGCTTAGAGGGACTAGCCAGTGCGCAGTTCTTC.

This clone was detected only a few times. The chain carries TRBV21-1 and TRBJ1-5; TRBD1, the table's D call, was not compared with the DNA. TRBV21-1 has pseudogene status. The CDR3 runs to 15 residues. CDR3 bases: TGTGCCAGCAGCAAAGGAGAGACAGGGGACCGCTCCCAGCATTTT. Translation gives CASSKGETGDRSQHF.

CDR3 coding DNA: TGTGCCAGCATTACAACCGGGAGATATGGCTACACCTTC. Protein product: CASITTGRYGYTF. V and J are TRBV28 and TRBJ1-2; D is unclear. Trimming shortened V by 7 bases and J by 5 bases, and 14 bases separated the two germline ends. Germline CDR1 and CDR2: MDHEN and SYDVKM. The CDR3 runs to 13 residues.

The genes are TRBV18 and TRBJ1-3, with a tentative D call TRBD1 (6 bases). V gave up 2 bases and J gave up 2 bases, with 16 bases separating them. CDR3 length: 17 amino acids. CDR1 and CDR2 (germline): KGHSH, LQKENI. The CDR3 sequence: CASSPIGQGNTGNTIYF. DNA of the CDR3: TGTGCCAGCTCACCAATCGGCCAGGGGAATACTGGAAACACCATATATTTT. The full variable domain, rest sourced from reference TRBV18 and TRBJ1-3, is NAGVMQNPRHLVRRRGQEARLRCSPMKGHSHVYWYRQLPEEGLKFMVYLQKENIIDESGMPKERFSAEFPKEGPSILRIQQVVRGDSAAYFCASSPIGQGNTGNTIYFGEGSWLTVV.

The CDR3 sequence is CASSLGQGANTIYF. In DNA, the CDR3 is TGCGCCAGCAGCCTAGGACAGGGGGCAAACACCATATATTTT. The rearrangement links TRBV5-1 to TRBJ1-3; TRBD1 agrees at 11 bases. Germline V gene sequence: CDR1 SGHRS, CDR2 YFSETQ. The CDR3 runs to 14 residues. V trimming: 4 bases; J trimming: 6 bases; junction bases outside the gene matches: 3. Full variable domain (remainder filled in from reference TRBV5-1 and TRBJ1-3): KAGVTQTPRYLIKTRGQQVTLSCSPISGHRSVSWYQQTPGQGLQFLFEYFSETQRNKGNFPGRFSGRQFSNSRSEMNVSTLELGDSALYLCASSLGQGANTIYFGEGSWLTVV.

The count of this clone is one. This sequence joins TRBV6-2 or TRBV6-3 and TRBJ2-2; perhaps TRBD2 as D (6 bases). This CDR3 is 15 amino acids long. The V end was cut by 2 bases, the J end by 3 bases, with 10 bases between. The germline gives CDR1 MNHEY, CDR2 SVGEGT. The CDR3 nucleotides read TGTGCCAGCAGTTACGAAGGAGGGGACACCGGGGAGCTGTTTTTT. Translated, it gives CASSYEGGDTGELFF.